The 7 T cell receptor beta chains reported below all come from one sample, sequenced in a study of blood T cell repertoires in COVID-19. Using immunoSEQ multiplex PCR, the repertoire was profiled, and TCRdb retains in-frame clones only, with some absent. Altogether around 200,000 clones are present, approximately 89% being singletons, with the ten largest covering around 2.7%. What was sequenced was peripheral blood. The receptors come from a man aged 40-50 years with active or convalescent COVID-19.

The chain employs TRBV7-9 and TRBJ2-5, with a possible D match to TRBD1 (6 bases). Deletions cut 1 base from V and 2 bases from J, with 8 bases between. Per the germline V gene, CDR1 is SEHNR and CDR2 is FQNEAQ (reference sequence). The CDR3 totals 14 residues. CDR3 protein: CASSLVGTQETQYF. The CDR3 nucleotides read TGTGCCAGCAGCTTAGTAGGGACACAAGAGACCCAGTACTTC. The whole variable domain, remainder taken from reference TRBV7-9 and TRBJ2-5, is DTGVSQNPRHKITKRGQNVTFRCDPISEHNRLYWYRQTLGQGPEFLTYFQNEAQLEKSRLLSDRFSAERPKGSFSTLEIQRTEQGDSAMYLCASSLVGTQETQYFGPGTRLLVL.

The CDR3 reads CASSGGGGGIVYEQYF. The CDR3, as DNA: TGTGCCAGCAGTGGGGGGGGAGGAGGGATCGTCTACGAGCAGTACTTC. This chain links TRBV5-4 with TRBJ2-7; TRBD2 matches at 7 bases. The CDR3 contains 16 residues. V shed 5 bases, J shed 3 bases, and the junction held 14 bases outside the gene matches. Germline CDR1 SGHNT, CDR2 YYREEE (reference sequence).

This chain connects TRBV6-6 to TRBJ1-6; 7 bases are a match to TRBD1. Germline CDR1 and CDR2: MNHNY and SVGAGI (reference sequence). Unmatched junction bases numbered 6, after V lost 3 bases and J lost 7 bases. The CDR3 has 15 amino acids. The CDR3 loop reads CASSYGGGANSPLHF. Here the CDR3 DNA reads TGTGCCAGCAGTTATGGAGGGGGCGCGAATTCACCCCTCCACTTT.

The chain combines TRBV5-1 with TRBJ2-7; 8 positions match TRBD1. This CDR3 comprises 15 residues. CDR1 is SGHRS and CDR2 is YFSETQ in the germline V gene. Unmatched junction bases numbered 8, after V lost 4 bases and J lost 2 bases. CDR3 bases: TGCGCCAGCAGCCCGGGACAGGTCGCAACCTACGAGCAGTACTTC. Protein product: CASSPGQVATYEQYF.

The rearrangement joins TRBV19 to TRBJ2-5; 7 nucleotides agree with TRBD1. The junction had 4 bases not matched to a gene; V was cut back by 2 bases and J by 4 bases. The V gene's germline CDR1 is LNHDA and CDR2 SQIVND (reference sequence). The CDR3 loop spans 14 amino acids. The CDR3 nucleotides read TGTGCCAGTAGTATAACAGGGGACGCAGAGACCCAGTACTTC. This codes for CASSITGDAETQYF.

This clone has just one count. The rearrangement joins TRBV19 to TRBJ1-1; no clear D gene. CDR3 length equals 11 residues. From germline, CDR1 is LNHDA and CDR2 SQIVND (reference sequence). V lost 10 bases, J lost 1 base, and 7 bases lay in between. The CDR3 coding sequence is TGTGCCACCTGGAGGAACACTGAAGCTTTCTTT. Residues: CATWRNTEAFF.

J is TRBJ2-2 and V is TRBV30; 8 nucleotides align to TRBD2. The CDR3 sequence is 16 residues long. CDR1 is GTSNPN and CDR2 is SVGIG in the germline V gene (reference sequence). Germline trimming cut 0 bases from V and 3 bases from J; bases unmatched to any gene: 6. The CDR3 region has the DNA TGTGCCTGGAGTGTATTTTCGGGGGGGGACACCGGGGAGCTGTTTTTT. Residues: CAWSVFSGGDTGELFF. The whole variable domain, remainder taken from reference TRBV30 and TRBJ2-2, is SQTIHQWPATLVQPVGSPLSLECTVEGTSNPNLYWYRQAAGRGLQLLFYSVGIGQISSEVPQNLSASRPQDRQFILSSKKLLLSDSGFYLCAWSVFSGGDTGELFFGEGSRLTVL.